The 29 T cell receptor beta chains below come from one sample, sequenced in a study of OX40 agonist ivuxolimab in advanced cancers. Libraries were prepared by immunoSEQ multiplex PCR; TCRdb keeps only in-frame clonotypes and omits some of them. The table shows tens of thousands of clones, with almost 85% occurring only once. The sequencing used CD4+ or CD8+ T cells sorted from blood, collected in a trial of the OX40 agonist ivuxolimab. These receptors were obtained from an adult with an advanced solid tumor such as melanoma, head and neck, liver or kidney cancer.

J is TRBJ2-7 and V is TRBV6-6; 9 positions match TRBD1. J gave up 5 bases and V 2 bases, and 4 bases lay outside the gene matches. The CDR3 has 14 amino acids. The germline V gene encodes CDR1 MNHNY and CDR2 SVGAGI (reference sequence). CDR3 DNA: TGTGCCAGCAGTTACGGGACAGGGTCCCACGAGCAGTACGTC. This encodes CASSYGTGSHEQYV.

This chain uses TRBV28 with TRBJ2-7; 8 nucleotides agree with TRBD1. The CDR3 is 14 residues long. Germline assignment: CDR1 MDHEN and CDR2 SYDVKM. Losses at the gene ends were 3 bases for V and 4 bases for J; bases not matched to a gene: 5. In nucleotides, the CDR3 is TGTGCCAGCAGTTTTCAGGGGGCGAGGTACGAGCAGTACTTC. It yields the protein CASSFQGARYEQYF.

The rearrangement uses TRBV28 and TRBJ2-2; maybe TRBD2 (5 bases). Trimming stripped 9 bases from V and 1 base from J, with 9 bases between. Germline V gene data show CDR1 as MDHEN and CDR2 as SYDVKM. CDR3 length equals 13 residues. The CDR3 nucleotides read TGTGCCAGTTGGGAGAAGAACACCGGGGAGCTGTTTTTT. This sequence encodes CASWEKNTGELFF.

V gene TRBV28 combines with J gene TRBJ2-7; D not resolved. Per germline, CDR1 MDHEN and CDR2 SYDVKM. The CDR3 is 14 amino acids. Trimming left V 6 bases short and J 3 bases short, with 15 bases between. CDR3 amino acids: CASRALSRLYEQYF. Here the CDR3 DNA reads TGTGCCAGCAGAGCACTGAGCAGGCTCTACGAGCAGTACTTC.

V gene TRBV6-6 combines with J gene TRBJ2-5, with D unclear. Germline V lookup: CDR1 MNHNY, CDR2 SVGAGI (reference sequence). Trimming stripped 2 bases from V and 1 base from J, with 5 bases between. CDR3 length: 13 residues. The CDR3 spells CASSYPGQETQYF. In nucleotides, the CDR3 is TGTGCCAGCAGTTACCCGGGCCAAGAGACCCAGTACTTC.

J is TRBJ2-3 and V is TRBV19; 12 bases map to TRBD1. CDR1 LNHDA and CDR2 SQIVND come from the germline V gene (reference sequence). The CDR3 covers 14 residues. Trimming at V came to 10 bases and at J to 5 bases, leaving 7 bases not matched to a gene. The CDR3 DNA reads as TGTGCCACACGGGACAGGGGGCAGGGAGATACGCAGTATTTT. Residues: CATRDRGQGDTQYF.

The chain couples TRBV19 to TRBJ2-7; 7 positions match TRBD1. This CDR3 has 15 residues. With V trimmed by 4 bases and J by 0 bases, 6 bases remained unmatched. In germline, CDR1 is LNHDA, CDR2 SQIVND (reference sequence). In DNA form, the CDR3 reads TGTGCCAGTAGTACCGACAGGGCGATCTCCTACGAGCAGTACTTC. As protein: CASSTDRAISYEQYF.

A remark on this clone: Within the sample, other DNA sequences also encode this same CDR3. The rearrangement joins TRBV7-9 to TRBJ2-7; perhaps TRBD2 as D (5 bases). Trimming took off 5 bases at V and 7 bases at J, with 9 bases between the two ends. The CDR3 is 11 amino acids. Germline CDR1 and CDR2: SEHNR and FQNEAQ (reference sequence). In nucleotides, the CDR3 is TGTGCCAGCAGCCCCCGCGGGGAGCAGTACTTC. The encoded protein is CASSPRGEQYF.

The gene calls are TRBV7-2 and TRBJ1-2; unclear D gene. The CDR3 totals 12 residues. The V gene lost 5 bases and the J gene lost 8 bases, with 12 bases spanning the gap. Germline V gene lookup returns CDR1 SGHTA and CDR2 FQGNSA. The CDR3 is CASSLREVGYTF. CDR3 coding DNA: TGTGCCAGCAGCCTCCGAGAGGTCGGCTACACCTTC.

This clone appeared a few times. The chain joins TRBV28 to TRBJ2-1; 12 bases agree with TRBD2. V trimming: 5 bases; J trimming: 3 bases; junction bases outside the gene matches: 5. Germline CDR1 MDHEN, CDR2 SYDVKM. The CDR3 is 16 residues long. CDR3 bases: TGTGCCAGCAGTCTCCTAGCGGGGGGGAACTACAATGAGCAGTTCTTC. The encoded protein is CASSLLAGGNYNEQFF.

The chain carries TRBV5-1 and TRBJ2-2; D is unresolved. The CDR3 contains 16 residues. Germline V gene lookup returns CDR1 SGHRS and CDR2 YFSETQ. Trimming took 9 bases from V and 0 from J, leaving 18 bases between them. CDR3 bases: TGCGCCACCAGTCCCACCGGACCGGCGAACACCGGGGAGCTGTTTTTT. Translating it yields CATSPTGPANTGELFF.

CDR3 sequence reads: CASNYPQANNQPQHF. In nucleotides, the CDR3 is TGTGCCAGTAACTACCCACAGGCGAATAATCAGCCCCAGCATTTT. This chain uses TRBV19 with TRBJ1-5; a possible D gene is TRBD1 (5 bases). The CDR3 length is 15 residues. Trimming took off 7 bases at V and 4 bases at J, with 17 bases between the two ends. Germline CDR1 and CDR2: LNHDA and SQIVND (reference sequence).

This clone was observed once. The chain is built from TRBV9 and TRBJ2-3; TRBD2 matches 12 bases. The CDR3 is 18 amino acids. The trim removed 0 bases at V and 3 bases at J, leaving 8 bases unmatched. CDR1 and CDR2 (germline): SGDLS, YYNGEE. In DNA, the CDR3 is TGTGCCAGCAGCGTAGCAACTAGCGGGAGGATATCGACAGATACGCAGTATTTT. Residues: CASSVATSGRISTDTQYF.

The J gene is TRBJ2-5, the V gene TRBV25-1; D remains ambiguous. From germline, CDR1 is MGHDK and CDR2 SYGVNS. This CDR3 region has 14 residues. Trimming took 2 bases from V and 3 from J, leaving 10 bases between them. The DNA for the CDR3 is TGTGCCAGCAGTGAAGTCGGCAGTAAAGAGACCCAGTACTTC. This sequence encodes CASSEVGSKETQYF.

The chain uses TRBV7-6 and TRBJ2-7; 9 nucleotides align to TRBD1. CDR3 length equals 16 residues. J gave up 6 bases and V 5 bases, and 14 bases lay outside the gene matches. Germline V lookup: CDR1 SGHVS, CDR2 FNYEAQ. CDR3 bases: TGTGCCAGCAGCGCCCCCTCCGGGACAGGGTTAGGCGAGCAGTACTTC. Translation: CASSAPSGTGLGEQYF.

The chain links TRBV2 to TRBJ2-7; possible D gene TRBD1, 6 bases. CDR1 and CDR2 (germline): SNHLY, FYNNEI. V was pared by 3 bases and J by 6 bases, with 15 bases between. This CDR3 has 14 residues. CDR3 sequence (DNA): TGTGCCAGCAGTGATTTGGCCAGGGGACCCGAGCAGTACTTC. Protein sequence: CASSDLARGPEQYF.

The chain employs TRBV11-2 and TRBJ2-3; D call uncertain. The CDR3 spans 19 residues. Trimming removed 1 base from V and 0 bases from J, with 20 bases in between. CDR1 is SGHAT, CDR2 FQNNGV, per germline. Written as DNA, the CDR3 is TGTGCCAGCAGCTTAGGGCTGGGAACCCTAACCACTAGCACAGATACGCAGTATTTT. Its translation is CASSLGLGTLTTSTDTQYF. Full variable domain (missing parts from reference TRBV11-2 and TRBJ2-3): EAGVAQSPRYKIIEKRQSVAFWCNPISGHATLYWYQQILGQGPKLLIQFQNNGVVDDSQLPKDRFSAERLKGVDSTLKIQPAKLEDSAVYLCASSLGLGTLTTSTDTQYFGPGTRLTVL.

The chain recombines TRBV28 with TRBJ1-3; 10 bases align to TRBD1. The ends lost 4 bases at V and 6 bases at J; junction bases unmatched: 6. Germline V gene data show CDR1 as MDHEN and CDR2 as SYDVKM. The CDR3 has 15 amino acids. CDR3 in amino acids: CASSSPTGGQNTIYF. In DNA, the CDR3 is TGTGCCAGCAGTTCCCCGACAGGGGGCCAAAACACCATATATTTT.

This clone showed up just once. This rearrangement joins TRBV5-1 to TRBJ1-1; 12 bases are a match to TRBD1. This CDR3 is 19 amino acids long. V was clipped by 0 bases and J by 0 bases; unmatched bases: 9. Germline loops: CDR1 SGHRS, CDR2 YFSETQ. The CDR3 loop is CASSLAPSGTGGMNTEAFF. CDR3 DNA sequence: TGCGCCAGCAGCTTGGCCCCCTCCGGGACAGGGGGCATGAACACTGAAGCTTTCTTT.

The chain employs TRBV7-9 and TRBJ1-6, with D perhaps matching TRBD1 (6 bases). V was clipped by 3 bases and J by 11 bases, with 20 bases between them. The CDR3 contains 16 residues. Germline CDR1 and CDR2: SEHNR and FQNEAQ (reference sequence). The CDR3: CASSLSSDSPGAPLHF. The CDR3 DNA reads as TGTGCCAGCAGCTTGTCCTCGGACAGCCCGGGGGCACCCCTCCACTTT.

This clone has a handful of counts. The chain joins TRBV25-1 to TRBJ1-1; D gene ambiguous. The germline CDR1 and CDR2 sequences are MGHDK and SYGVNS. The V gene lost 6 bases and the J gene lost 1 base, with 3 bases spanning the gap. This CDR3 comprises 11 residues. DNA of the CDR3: TGTGCCAGCAGGGAGAACACTGAAGCTTTCTTT. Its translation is CASRENTEAFF.

The chain's CDR3 is CASSQDPPRVDTEAFF. In nucleotides, the CDR3 is TGTGCCAGCAGCCAAGATCCCCCTCGGGTGGACACTGAAGCTTTCTTT. The chain employs TRBV14 and TRBJ1-1; D remains ambiguous. V lost 0 bases and J lost 3, with 14 bases in between. The germline CDR1 and CDR2 sequences are SGHDN and FVKESK. The CDR3 consists of 16 residues.

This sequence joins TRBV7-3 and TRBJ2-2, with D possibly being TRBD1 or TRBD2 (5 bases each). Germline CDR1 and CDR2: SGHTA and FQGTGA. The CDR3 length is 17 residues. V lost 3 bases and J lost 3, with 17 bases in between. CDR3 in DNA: TGTGCCAGCAGCTTCATGGGCCTTAGGGACGACACCGGGGAGCTGTTTTTT. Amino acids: CASSFMGLRDDTGELFF.

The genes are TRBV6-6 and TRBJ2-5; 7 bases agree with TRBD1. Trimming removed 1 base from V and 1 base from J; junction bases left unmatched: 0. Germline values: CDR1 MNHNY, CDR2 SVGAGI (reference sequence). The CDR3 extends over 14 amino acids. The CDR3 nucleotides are TGTGCCAGCAGTTACTGGGACAGCCAAGAGACCCAGTACTTC. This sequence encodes CASSYWDSQETQYF.

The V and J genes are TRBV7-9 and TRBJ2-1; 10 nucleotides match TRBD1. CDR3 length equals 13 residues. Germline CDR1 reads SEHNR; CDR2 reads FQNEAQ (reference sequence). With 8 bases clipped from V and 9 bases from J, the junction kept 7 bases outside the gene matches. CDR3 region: CASRDRGTVEQFF. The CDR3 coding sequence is TGTGCCAGCCGGGACAGGGGAACGGTTGAGCAGTTCTTC.

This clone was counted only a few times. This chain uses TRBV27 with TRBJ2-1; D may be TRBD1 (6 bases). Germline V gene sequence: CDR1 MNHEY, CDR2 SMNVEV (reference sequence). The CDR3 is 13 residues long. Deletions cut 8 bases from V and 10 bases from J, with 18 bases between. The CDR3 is CASAWTEDTEQFF. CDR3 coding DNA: TGTGCCAGCGCCTGGACAGAGGACACGGAGCAGTTCTTC.

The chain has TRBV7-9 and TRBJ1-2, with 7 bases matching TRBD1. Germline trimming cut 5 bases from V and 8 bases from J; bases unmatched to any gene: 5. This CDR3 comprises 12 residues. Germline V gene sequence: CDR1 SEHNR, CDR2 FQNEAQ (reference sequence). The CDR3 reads CASSMGQKGYTF. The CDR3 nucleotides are TGTGCCAGCAGCATGGGACAGAAGGGCTACACCTTC.

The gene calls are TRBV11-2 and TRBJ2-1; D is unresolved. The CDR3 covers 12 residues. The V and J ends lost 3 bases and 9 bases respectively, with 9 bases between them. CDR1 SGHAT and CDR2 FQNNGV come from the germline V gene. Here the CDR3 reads CASSFHWGEQFF. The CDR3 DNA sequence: TGTGCCAGCAGCTTTCACTGGGGTGAGCAGTTCTTC. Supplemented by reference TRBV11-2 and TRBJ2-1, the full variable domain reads EAGVAQSPRYKIIEKRQSVAFWCNPISGHATLYWYQQILGQGPKLLIQFQNNGVVDDSQLPKDRFSAERLKGVDSTLKIQPAKLEDSAVYLCASSFHWGEQFFGPGTRLTVL.

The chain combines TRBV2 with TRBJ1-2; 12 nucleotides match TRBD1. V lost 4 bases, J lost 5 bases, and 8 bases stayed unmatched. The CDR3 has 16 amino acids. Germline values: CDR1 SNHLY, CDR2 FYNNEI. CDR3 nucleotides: TGTGCCAGCAGTGCGCCGGGACAGGGGGCTGGTTATGGCTACACCTTC. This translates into CASSAPGQGAGYGYTF.